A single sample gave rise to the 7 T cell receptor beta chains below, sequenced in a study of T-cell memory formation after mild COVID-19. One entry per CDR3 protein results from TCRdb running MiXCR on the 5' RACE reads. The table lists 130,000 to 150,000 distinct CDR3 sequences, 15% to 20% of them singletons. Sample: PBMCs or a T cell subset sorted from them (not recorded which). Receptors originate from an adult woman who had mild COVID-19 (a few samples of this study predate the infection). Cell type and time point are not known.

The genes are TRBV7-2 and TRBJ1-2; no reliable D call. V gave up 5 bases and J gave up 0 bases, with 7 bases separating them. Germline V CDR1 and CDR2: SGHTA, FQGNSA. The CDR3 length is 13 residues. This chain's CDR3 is CASSPQANYGYTF. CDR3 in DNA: TGTGCCAGCAGCCCTCAAGCTAACTATGGCTACACCTTC.

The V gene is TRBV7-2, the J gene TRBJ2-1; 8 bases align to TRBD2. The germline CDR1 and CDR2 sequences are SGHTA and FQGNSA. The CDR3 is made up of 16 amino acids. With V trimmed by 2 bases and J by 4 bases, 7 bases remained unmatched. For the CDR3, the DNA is TGTGCCAGCAGCTTAAATGCGGGGGGAGGGTACAATGAGCAGTTCTTC. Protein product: CASSLNAGGGYNEQFF.

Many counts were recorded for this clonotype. The chain's CDR3 is CASSEGQATYEQYF. In DNA, the CDR3 is TGTGCCAGCAGCGAGGGACAGGCCACCTACGAGCAGTACTTC. This rearrangement joins TRBV7-9 to TRBJ2-7; TRBD1 aligns across 8 bases. The CDR3 is made up of 14 amino acids. Germline V gives CDR1 SEHNR, CDR2 FQNEAQ (reference sequence). V dropped 5 bases and J dropped 2; count of bases not matched to a gene: 5.

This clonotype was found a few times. The CDR3 coding sequence is TGTGCCACTACACAGGGTTCGTCCACTGAAGCTTTCTTT. It translates to CATTQGSSTEAFF. This rearrangement joins TRBV6-2 or TRBV6-3 to TRBJ1-1, with D perhaps TRBD1 (6 bases). The CDR3 totals 13 residues. V lost 10 bases and J lost 4, with 16 bases in between. Germline lookup yields CDR1 MNHEY and CDR2 SVGEGT.

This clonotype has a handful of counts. CDR3 sequence reads: CASSLGLAETTPWAYYEQYF. The CDR3 nucleotides read TGTGCCAGCAGCCTAGGACTAGCGGAGACCACACCCTGGGCCTATTACGAGCAGTACTTC. The J gene is TRBJ2-7, the V gene TRBV14; 10 bases align to TRBD2. The ends lost 4 bases at V and 4 bases at J; junction bases unmatched: 22. There are 20 residues in the CDR3. Germline V gene lookup returns CDR1 SGHDN and CDR2 FVKESK. Looking up the rest from reference TRBV14 and TRBJ2-7 gives the full variable domain: EAGVTQFPSHSVIEKGQTVTLRCDPISGHDNLYWYRRVMGKEIKFLLHFVKESKQDESGMPNNRFLAERTGGTYSTLKVQPAELEDSGVYFCASSLGLAETTPWAYYEQYFGPGTRLTVT.

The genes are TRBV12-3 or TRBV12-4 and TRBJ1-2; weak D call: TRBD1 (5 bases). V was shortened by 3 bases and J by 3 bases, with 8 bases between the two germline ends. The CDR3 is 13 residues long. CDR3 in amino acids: CASSLVQDYGYTF. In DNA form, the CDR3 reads TGTGCCAGCAGTTTGGTACAGGACTATGGCTACACCTTC.

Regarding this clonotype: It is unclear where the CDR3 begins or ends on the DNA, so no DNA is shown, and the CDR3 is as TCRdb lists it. This chain's CDR3 is CASILAGLNFQYF. The rearrangement links TRBV6-1 to TRBJ2-7; the table's D gene call, TRBD2, was not cross checked with the DNA. Germline CDR1 is MNHNS and CDR2 is SASEGT. The CDR3 length equals 13 residues, ends included.